The clone carrying this TCR beta chain was recorded once. Its target is not known. The table came from immunoSEQ multiplex PCR; TCRdb's copy has only in-frame clones and leaves some out. This table holds under 150,000 clones, 80% to 95% found once. The CDR3 length is 14 residues. CDR1 and CDR2 from the germline V gene are SGDLS and YYNGEE. V gave up 3 bases and J gave up 7 bases, with 16 bases separating them. The data stem from a study of graft-versus-host responses after intestinal transplantation. Turning to the study itself: Once they had received anti-thymocyte globulin induction, all recipients took tacrolimus and steroids for around 3 years.

General study findings and limits: The study found high graft-versus-host to host-versus-graft clonal ratios in allografts of patients with graft-donor T cell macrochimerism. Detection of GvH clones occurred in recipient marrow, and some had their first appearance in ileum or blood.

The sequenced sample was unstimulated CD4+ T cells sorted from spleen or lymph node cells, obtained before intestinal transplant. This receptor was taken from a human donor who received an intestinal transplant. J is TRBJ2-5 and V is TRBV9; D is tentatively TRBD1 or TRBD2 (5 bases each). CDR3 in amino acids: CASSGPYPRGTQYF. As DNA, the CDR3 is TGTGCCAGCAGCGGACCCTACCCGAGGGGGACCCAGTACTTC.